This T cell receptor beta chain was found in a study of CD8+ T cells in alopecia areata listed by TCRdb under 2018. Context from the whole study: Treated patients were enrolled in an open-label pilot trial of oral tofacitinib at 5 to 10 mg twice daily for moderate-to-severe alopecia areata. Patients received tofacitinib for 6 to 18 months and were then followed off drug for 6 months to check for delayed response and recurrence. In treated patients, disease severity was measured using the SALT score, which gives the percentage of scalp surface area affected. In both human patients and the C3H/HeJ mouse model, the study applied high-throughput TCRbeta sequencing to look at T cell clonal expansion in alopecia areata. On the human side, TCRbeta sequencing was run on scalp tissue and on sorted CD4+ and CD8+ peripheral blood T cells from healthy controls and from alopecia areata patients with either patchy or totalis/universalis disease. Biopsies were taken from tofacitinib-treated patients at baseline and at 4 and 24 weeks of treatment, and a later scalp biopsy was taken in several of the tofacitinib-treated patients. Scalp clonality was compared across normal scalp (n=4), patchy alopecia areata scalp (n=8), and alopecia totalis/universalis scalp (n=8). RNA was obtained with the PAXgene miRNA kit for fixed scalp, the miRNeasy kit for PBMCs, and the RNeasy kit for mouse skin. Amplification of TCRbeta CDR3 regions was done by immunoSEQ multiplex PCR using 35 Vbeta forward primers and 13 Jbeta reverse primers. Broader findings and caveats from the paper: Tofacitinib significantly lowered scalp clonality and the number of expanded CD8+ clones among the top 100 scalp clones. Scalp TCR repertoire analysis is complicated because resident alphabeta T cells in normal human skin are also sequenced, whereas mouse skin is dominated by gammadelta T cells. The treated cohort was small, with a single nonresponder, so links between baseline CD8+ expansion and response need larger studies. Many expanded lesional clones persisted in scalp and blood during tofacitinib treatment, which may partly explain relapse after stopping treatment. Lesional scalp, especially in alopecia totalis/universalis, showed higher clonality and more expanded CD8+ clones than normal scalp, suggesting antigenic drive. Compared with mice, TCR sequences shared between patients were less clear, possibly partly because of HLA diversity across the patient population.

For CDR1 and CDR2, the germline V gene lists SQVTM and ANQGSEA. V was cut back by 0 bases and J by 6 bases, leaving a gap of 17 bases between them. The CDR3 runs 15 amino acids, cysteine and phenylalanine included. Only the CDR3 part of the read is kept: 45 bases, read in frame from the first base. The sample's treatment or condition label, decoded: oral pan-JAK inhibitor, 5-10 mg twice daily. Lesional scalp punch biopsies and peripheral blood were obtained from alopecia areata patients. PBMCs were isolated by density centrifugation and stained for CD3, CD4 and CD8, and CD4+ and CD8+ T cells were sorted on a FACSAria. This clone has only a few counts. Its antigen remains undetermined. One base away there is no much larger clone; base qualities are not given. Libraries were constructed by the immunoSEQ multiplex PCR assay. For TCR sequencing, RNA was extracted from every sample and reverse transcribed into cDNA to serve as template. First-strand cDNA was synthesized using SuperScript III with a 2:1 mix of oligo-dT and random hexamers. A synthetic immune receptor repertoire was used to assess amplification bias, and residual bias was removed computationally. Concerning the study's data processing: Raw reads were preprocessed to remove errors, and CDR3 was defined by IMGT conventions from the conserved cysteine to phenylalanine. To get clonality, Shannon entropy was normalized by log2 of the number of productive unique TCRs and the result was subtracted from 1. Whether scalp clones were CD4 or CD8 was inferred by matching scalp TCRbeta sequences against CD4 and CD8 repertoires sorted from blood. TCRdb stores this immuneACCESS table with in-frame sequences only. Part of the clones is absent; in the studies checked, under half of the shortfall reflects unresolved V genes, and no reason is known for the rest. V, J and clone size were drawn from that table, and D and trimming were deduced from the DNA. The sample yields roughly 200,000 clones; 40% to 55% were counted once. Approximately 2.4% of the sample rests with the top ten.

Recombination joined TRBV29-1 with TRBJ1-2, with TRBD1 perhaps the D gene, on 6 matching bases. This clonotype was sampled from a human donor with alopecia areata. The source was CD4+ T cells sorted from blood, collected at roughly week 36, from a patient treated with tofacitinib. The DNA reads TGCAGCGTTGAAGATCGATACAGGGTCGGGGATGGCTACACCTTC. This is translated as CSVEDRYRVGDGYTF. This CDR3, with the reference TRBV29-1 and TRBJ1-2 proteins standing in past its ends, gives the full variable domain SAVISQKPSRDICQRGTSLTIQCQVDSQVTMMFWYRQQPGQSLTLIATANQGSEATYESGFVIDKFPISRPNLTFSTLTVSNMSPEDSSIYLCSVEDRYRVGDGYTFGSGTRLTVV.